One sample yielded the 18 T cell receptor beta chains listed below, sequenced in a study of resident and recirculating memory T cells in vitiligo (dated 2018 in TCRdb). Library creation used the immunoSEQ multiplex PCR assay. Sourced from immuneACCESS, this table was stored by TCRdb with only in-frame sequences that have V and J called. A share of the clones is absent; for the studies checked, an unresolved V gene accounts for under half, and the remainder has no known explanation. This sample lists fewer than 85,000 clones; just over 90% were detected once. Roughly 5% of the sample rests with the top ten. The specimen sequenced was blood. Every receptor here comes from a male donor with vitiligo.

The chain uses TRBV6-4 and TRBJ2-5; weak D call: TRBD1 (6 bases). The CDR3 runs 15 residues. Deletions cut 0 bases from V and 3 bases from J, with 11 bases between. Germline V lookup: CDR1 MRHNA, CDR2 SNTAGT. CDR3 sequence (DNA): TGTGCCAGCAGTGACTCCGCAGGGGCGGAAGAGACCCAGTACTTC. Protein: CASSDSAGAEETQYF.

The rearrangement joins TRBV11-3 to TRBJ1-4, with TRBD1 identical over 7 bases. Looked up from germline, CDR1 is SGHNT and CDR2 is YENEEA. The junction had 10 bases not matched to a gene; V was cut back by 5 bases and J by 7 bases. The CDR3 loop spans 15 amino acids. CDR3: CASSVPRGRAEKLFF. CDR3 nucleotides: TGTGCCAGCAGCGTACCGAGGGGGCGGGCTGAAAAACTGTTTTTT.

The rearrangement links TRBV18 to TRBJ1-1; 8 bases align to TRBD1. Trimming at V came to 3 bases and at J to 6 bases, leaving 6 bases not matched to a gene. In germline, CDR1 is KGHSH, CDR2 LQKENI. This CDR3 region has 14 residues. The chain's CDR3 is CASSPGQGRAEAFF. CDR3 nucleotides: TGTGCCAGCTCACCTGGACAGGGAAGGGCTGAAGCTTTCTTT.

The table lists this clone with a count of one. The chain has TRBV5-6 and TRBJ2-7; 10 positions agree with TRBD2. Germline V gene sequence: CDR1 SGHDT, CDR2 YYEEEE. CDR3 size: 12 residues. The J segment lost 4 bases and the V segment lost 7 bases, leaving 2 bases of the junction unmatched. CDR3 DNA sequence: TGTGCCAGCGGGACTAGCGTGTACGAGCAGTACTTC. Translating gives CASGTSVYEQYF.

CDR3 in amino acids: CASNWGGYRNYGYTF. The CDR3 DNA reads TGTGCCAGCAACTGGGGGGGGTATCGTAACTATGGCTACACCTTC. The chain is built from TRBV28 and TRBJ1-2, with D possibly being TRBD1 (5 bases). The CDR3 totals 15 residues. Germline assignment: CDR1 MDHEN and CDR2 SYDVKM. Trimming removed 7 bases from V and 1 base from J, with 16 bases in between.

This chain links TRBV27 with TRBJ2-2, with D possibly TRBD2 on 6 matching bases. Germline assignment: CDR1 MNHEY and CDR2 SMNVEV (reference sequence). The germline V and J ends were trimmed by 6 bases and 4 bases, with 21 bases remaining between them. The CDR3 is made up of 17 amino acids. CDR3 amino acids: CASRSHLVQGLTGELFF. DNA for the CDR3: TGTGCCAGCAGATCTCATCTAGTCCAGGGACTCACCGGGGAGCTGTTTTTT.

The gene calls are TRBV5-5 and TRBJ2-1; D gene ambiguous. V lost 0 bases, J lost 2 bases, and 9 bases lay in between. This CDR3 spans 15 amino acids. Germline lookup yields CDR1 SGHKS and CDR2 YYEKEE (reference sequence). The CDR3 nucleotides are TGTGCCAGCAGCTTGGAACTAAACACCTACAATGAGCAGTTCTTC. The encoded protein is CASSLELNTYNEQFF.

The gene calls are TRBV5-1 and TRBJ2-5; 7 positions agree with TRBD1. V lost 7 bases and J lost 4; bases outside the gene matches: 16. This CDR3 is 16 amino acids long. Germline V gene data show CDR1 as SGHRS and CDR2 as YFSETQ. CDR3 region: CASLRFPGQRGETQYF. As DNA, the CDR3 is TGCGCCAGCCTGCGGTTTCCGGGACAGCGAGGAGAGACCCAGTACTTC.

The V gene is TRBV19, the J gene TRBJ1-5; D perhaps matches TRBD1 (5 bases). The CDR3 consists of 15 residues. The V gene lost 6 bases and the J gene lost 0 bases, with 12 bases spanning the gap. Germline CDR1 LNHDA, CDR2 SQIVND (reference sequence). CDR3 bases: TGTGCCAGTAGCCTGGGGGGAATTAGCAATCAGCCCCAGCATTTT. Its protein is CASSLGGISNQPQHF.

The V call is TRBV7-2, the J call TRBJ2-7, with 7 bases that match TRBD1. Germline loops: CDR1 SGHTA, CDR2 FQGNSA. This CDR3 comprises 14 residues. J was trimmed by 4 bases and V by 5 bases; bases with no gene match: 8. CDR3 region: CASSHQDRPYEQYF. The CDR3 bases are TGTGCCAGCAGCCACCAGGACAGGCCTTACGAGCAGTACTTC. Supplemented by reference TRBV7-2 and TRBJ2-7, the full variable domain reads GAGVSQSPSNKVTEKGKDVELRCDPISGHTALYWYRQSLGQGLEFLIYFQGNSAPDKSGLPSDRFSAERTGGSVSTLTIQRTQQEDSAVYLCASSHQDRPYEQYFGPGTRLTVT.

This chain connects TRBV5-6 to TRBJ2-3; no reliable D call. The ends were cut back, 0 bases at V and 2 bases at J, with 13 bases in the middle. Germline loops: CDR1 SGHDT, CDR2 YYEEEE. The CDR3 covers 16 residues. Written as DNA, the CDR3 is TGTGCCAGCAGCTTGGGGTGGGCCATACTCACAGATACGCAGTATTTT. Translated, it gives CASSLGWAILTDTQYF.

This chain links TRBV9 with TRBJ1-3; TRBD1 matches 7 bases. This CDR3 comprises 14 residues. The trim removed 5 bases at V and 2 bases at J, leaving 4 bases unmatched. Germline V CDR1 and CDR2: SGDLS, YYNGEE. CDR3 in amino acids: CASSRDRAGNTIYF. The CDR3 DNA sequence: TGTGCCAGCAGTCGAGACAGGGCTGGAAACACCATATATTTT.

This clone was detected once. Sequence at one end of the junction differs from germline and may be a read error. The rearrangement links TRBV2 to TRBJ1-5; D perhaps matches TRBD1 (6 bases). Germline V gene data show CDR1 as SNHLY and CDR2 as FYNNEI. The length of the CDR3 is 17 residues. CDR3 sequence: CASREGANRVGNQPQHF. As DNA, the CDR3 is TGTGCCAGCAGAGAAGGCGCTAACAGGGTCGGGAATCAGCCCCAGCATTTT.

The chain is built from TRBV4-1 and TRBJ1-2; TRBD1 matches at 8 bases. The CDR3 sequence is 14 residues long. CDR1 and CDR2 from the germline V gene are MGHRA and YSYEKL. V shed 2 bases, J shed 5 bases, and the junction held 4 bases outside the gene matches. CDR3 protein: CASSQTTGVYGYTF. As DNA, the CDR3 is TGCGCCAGCAGCCAAACGACAGGGGTATATGGCTACACCTTC.

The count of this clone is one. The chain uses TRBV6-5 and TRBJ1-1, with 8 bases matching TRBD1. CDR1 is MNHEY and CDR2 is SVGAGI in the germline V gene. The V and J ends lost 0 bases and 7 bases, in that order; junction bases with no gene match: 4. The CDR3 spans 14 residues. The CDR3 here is CASSYSRQGLEAFF. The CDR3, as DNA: TGTGCCAGCAGTTACTCGAGACAGGGGCTTGAAGCTTTCTTT.

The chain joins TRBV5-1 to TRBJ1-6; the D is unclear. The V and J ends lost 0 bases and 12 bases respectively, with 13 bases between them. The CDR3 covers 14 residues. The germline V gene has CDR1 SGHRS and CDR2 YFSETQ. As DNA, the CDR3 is TGCGCCAGCAGCTTGGTTGGCGGTCTTGAACCCCTCCACTTT. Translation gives CASSLVGGLEPLHF. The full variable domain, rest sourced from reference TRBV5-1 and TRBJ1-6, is KAGVTQTPRYLIKTRGQQVTLSCSPISGHRSVSWYQQTPGQGLQFLFEYFSETQRNKGNFPGRFSGRQFSNSRSEMNVSTLELGDSALYLCASSLVGGLEPLHFGNGTRLTVT.

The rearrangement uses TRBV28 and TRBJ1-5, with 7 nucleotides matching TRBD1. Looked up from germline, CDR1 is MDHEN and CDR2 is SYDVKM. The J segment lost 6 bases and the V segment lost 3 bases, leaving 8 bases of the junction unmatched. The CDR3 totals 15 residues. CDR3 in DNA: TGTGCCAGCAGTTTTCCGCAGGGGGGTCGTCAGCCCCAGCATTTT. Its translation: CASSFPQGGRQPQHF.

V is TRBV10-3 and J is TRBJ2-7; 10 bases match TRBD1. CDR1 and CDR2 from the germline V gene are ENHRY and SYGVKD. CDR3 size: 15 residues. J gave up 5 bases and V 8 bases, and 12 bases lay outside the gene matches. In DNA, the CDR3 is TGTGCCATCTCACACCGGGACAGGGGTAACCACGAGCAGTACTTC. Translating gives CAISHRDRGNHEQYF.